The rows below give T cell receptor beta chains drawn from one sample of a study of lymphopenia after photon versus proton radiotherapy. Method: immunoSEQ multiplex PCR; TCRdb's copy keeps in-frame clones and lacks some. Of 75,000 to 95,000 clones in the sample, 65% to 85% were seen once. Sequenced here: peripheral blood, sampled from a patient treated with proton-based radiotherapy. Every receptor here comes from a man in his fifties or sixties with pancreatic cancer. CDR3s include the opening cysteine and the closing phenylalanine or tryptophan. Fields, in order: CDR3 DNA, CDR3 protein, D gene, clone size, CDR3 length, V gene, J gene. D genes are given only for firm matches. Some rows mark clone size as missing; the rest say once, few, many or name a class of expanded clone.

cdr3_nt: TGTGCCAGCAGCGTAAAGGGGGAGGGCCCTAACACAGATACGCAGTATTTT
cdr3_aa: CASSVKGEGPNTDTQYF
d_call: -
clone_size: -
cdr3_length: 17
v_call: TRBV9
j_call: TRBJ2-3

cdr3_nt: TGTGCCAGCTCCCCAGCCGGGCCCCCTGTTGACTATGGCTACACCTTC
cdr3_aa: CASSPAGPPVDYGYTF
d_call: -
clone_size: -
cdr3_length: 16
v_call: TRBV19
j_call: TRBJ1-2

cdr3_nt: TGTGCCAGCAGCTCGGGGGCAACTAATGAAAAACTGTTTTTT
cdr3_aa: CASSSGATNEKLFF
d_call: -
clone_size: -
cdr3_length: 14
v_call: TRBV5-5
j_call: TRBJ1-4

cdr3_nt: TGCGCCAGCAGCCAGCTCCCTACCACAGATACGCAGTATTTT
cdr3_aa: CASSQLPTTDTQYF
d_call: -
clone_size: -
cdr3_length: 14
v_call: TRBV4-3
j_call: TRBJ2-3

cdr3_nt: TGTGCCAGCAGCCCCGCGGCTAGCGGGAGATACGAGCAGTACTTC
cdr3_aa: CASSPAASGRYEQYF
d_call: TRBD2
clone_size: once
cdr3_length: 15
v_call: TRBV7-3
j_call: TRBJ2-7

cdr3_nt: TGTGCCAGCAGAGCCCCGGGACAGGTCTATGGCTACACCTTC
cdr3_aa: CASRAPGQVYGYTF
d_call: TRBD1
clone_size: -
cdr3_length: 14
v_call: TRBV6-1
j_call: TRBJ1-2

cdr3_nt: TGTGCCAGCAGTTTAGGGCAGTTCAATCAGCCCCAGCATTTT
cdr3_aa: CASSLGQFNQPQHF
d_call: -
clone_size: -
cdr3_length: 14
v_call: TRBV28
j_call: TRBJ1-5

cdr3_nt: TGTGCCAGCAGCCTCCCCGGGACAGGGCTTGAAAAACTGTTTTTT
cdr3_aa: CASSLPGTGLEKLFF
d_call: TRBD1
clone_size: once
cdr3_length: 15
v_call: TRBV11-2
j_call: TRBJ1-4

cdr3_nt: TGTGCCAGCAGCGTAGCGAGCCATGAGCAGTTCTTC
cdr3_aa: CASSVASHEQFF
d_call: -
clone_size: -
cdr3_length: 12
v_call: TRBV9
j_call: TRBJ2-1

cdr3_nt: TGCAGCGCGACACTGACTAGCGGCTACAATGAGCAGTTCTTC
cdr3_aa: CSATLTSGYNEQFF
d_call: TRBD2
clone_size: -
cdr3_length: 14
v_call: TRBV29-1
j_call: TRBJ2-1

cdr3_nt: TGTGCCAGCAGCCAATCAATCTCTGGGGCCAACGTCCTGACTTTC
cdr3_aa: CASSQSISGANVLTF
d_call: -
clone_size: few
cdr3_length: 15
v_call: TRBV7-9
j_call: TRBJ2-6

cdr3_nt: TGTGCCAGCAGCCCCAGCGGGGGACTAGCGGCCTACGAGCAGTACTTC
cdr3_aa: CASSPSGGLAAYEQYF
d_call: TRBD2
clone_size: -
cdr3_length: 16
v_call: TRBV7-2
j_call: TRBJ2-7

cdr3_nt: TGTGCCAGTAGTATGCTGAGCGGACTTACCTACGAGCAGTACTTC
cdr3_aa: CASSMLSGLTYEQYF
d_call: -
clone_size: -
cdr3_length: 15
v_call: TRBV19
j_call: TRBJ2-7

cdr3_nt: TGTGCCAGCAGGCCCCGGCAGTCAACTAATGAAAAACTGTTTTTT
cdr3_aa: CASRPRQSTNEKLFF
d_call: -
clone_size: -
cdr3_length: 15
v_call: TRBV6-5
j_call: TRBJ1-4

cdr3_nt: TGTGCCAGCAGCTTATATAGGGCAGGAAACACTGAAGCTTTCTTT
cdr3_aa: CASSLYRAGNTEAFF
d_call: -
clone_size: -
cdr3_length: 15
v_call: TRBV7-2
j_call: TRBJ1-1

cdr3_nt: TGTGCCAGCAGTACCTCGAATGAGGGGAAAAGAGAGACCCAGTACTTC
cdr3_aa: CASSTSNEGKRETQYF
d_call: -
clone_size: -
cdr3_length: 16
v_call: TRBV28
j_call: TRBJ2-5

cdr3_nt: TGTGCCAGTAGTATGGGAGACAGACCCTATGGCTACACCTTC
cdr3_aa: CASSMGDRPYGYTF
d_call: -
clone_size: -
cdr3_length: 14
v_call: TRBV19
j_call: TRBJ1-2

cdr3_nt: TGCGCCAGCAGCCAACCCCGGGACAGGGATAAACTGTTTTTT
cdr3_aa: CASSQPRDRDKLFF
d_call: TRBD1
clone_size: few
cdr3_length: 14
v_call: TRBV4-1
j_call: TRBJ1-4

cdr3_nt: TGTGCCAGCTCACCACCGGGGCAGGGGAGACCCAACAATGAGCAGTTCTTC
cdr3_aa: CASSPPGQGRPNNEQFF
d_call: -
clone_size: -
cdr3_length: 17
v_call: TRBV18
j_call: TRBJ2-1

cdr3_nt: TGTGCCAGCAGTCCGATGACAGGGCCCGGCTACACCTTC
cdr3_aa: CASSPMTGPGYTF
d_call: TRBD1
clone_size: -
cdr3_length: 13
v_call: TRBV28
j_call: TRBJ1-2

cdr3_nt: TGTGCCAGCAGCGGACTAGCGACCTACAATGAGCAGTTCTTC
cdr3_aa: CASSGLATYNEQFF
d_call: TRBD2
clone_size: -
cdr3_length: 14
v_call: TRBV6-5
j_call: TRBJ2-1

cdr3_nt: TGCGCCAGCAGCCAAGGGCTCATCAATGAGCAGTTCTTC
cdr3_aa: CASSQGLINEQFF
d_call: -
clone_size: -
cdr3_length: 13
v_call: TRBV4-3
j_call: TRBJ2-1

cdr3_nt: TGTGCCAGCAGTTTAGGGGTGAACACCGGGGAGCTGTTTTTT
cdr3_aa: CASSLGVNTGELFF
d_call: -
clone_size: once
cdr3_length: 14
v_call: TRBV28
j_call: TRBJ2-2

cdr3_nt: TGTGCCAGCTCACCACCGAAAGGGCCGAACACTGAAGCTTTCTTT
cdr3_aa: CASSPPKGPNTEAFF
d_call: -
clone_size: -
cdr3_length: 15
v_call: TRBV18
j_call: TRBJ1-1

cdr3_nt: TGTGCCAGCACCTCAGGGGGCTCCTACGAGCAGTACTTC
cdr3_aa: CASTSGGSYEQYF
d_call: TRBD1
clone_size: -
cdr3_length: 13
v_call: TRBV28
j_call: TRBJ2-7

cdr3_nt: TGTGCCAGCAGTTACGCCTCGTGGACAGGGGACACTGAAGCTTTCTTT
cdr3_aa: CASSYASWTGDTEAFF
d_call: TRBD1
clone_size: -
cdr3_length: 16
v_call: TRBV6-5
j_call: TRBJ1-1

cdr3_nt: TGTGCCAGCAGCTTAGATGGGACCAAAGACAATGAGCAGTTCTTC
cdr3_aa: CASSLDGTKDNEQFF
d_call: -
clone_size: -
cdr3_length: 15
v_call: TRBV7-2
j_call: TRBJ2-1

cdr3_nt: TGTGCCATCAAGCCGGGACAGGGCTTTAACGAGCAGTACTTC
cdr3_aa: CAIKPGQGFNEQYF
d_call: TRBD1
clone_size: -
cdr3_length: 14
v_call: TRBV10-3
j_call: TRBJ2-7

cdr3_nt: TGTGCCAGCAGCCCAACTAGCGGGAGGGCGGGGGAGCTGTTTTTT
cdr3_aa: CASSPTSGRAGELFF
d_call: TRBD2
clone_size: -
cdr3_length: 15
v_call: TRBV2
j_call: TRBJ2-2

cdr3_nt: TGCGCCAGCAGCTTGAGCGGACTAGCGGGAGGTGAGCAGTACTTC
cdr3_aa: CASSLSGLAGGEQYF
d_call: TRBD2
clone_size: -
cdr3_length: 15
v_call: TRBV5-1
j_call: TRBJ2-7

cdr3_nt: TGTGCCAGCAGACCCGGGACAGTGAACACCGGGGAGCTGTTTTTT
cdr3_aa: CASRPGTVNTGELFF
d_call: TRBD1
clone_size: -
cdr3_length: 15
v_call: TRBV2
j_call: TRBJ2-2

cdr3_nt: TGTGCCAGCAGTGAAGGGGCATCGAGATGGGGGGTTCTTGACATTCAGTACTTC
cdr3_aa: CASSEGASRWGVLDIQYF
d_call: -
clone_size: -
cdr3_length: 18
v_call: TRBV6-1
j_call: TRBJ2-4

cdr3_nt: TGTGCCAGCAGTTGGAACACAGCGACCGATACGCAGTATTTT
cdr3_aa: CASSWNTATDTQYF
d_call: -
clone_size: -
cdr3_length: 14
v_call: TRBV27
j_call: TRBJ2-3

cdr3_nt: TGTGCCAGCAGTTCCGTCGCCTTAGGGTCTGGGGCCAACGTCCTGACTTTC
cdr3_aa: CASSSVALGSGANVLTF
d_call: -
clone_size: -
cdr3_length: 17
v_call: TRBV28
j_call: TRBJ2-6

cdr3_nt: TGTGCCAGCAGTTTATGGGGCGGGGCGAACACCGGGGAGCTGTTTTTT
cdr3_aa: CASSLWGGANTGELFF
d_call: -
clone_size: -
cdr3_length: 16
v_call: TRBV27
j_call: TRBJ2-2

cdr3_nt: TGTGCCAGCAGTTTACCTGTTGGGGGGAAGGTCGTGTCCTACGAGCAGTACTTC
cdr3_aa: CASSLPVGGKVVSYEQYF
d_call: -
clone_size: -
cdr3_length: 18
v_call: TRBV28
j_call: TRBJ2-7

cdr3_nt: TGTGCCAGCAGTACCCCGAGAATCAGACAGGGGGCTCCCGAGCAGTACTTC
cdr3_aa: CASSTPRIRQGAPEQYF
d_call: TRBD1
clone_size: once
cdr3_length: 17
v_call: TRBV28
j_call: TRBJ2-7

cdr3_nt: TGTGCCTGGAGTGCGGGACCCAACTATGGCTACACCTTC
cdr3_aa: CAWSAGPNYGYTF
d_call: -
clone_size: -
cdr3_length: 13
v_call: TRBV30
j_call: TRBJ1-2

cdr3_nt: TGTGCCAGCTCACCCCGGACAGGGGGCGGAGAGACCCAGTACTTC
cdr3_aa: CASSPRTGGGETQYF
d_call: TRBD1
clone_size: -
cdr3_length: 15
v_call: TRBV18
j_call: TRBJ2-5

cdr3_nt: TGCAGTCCACAACCTCGGCAGGGGTCCACCTTC
cdr3_aa: CSPQPRQGSTF
d_call: -
clone_size: -
cdr3_length: 11
v_call: TRBV20-1
j_call: TRBJ1-2

cdr3_nt: TGTGCCAGCAGCAAACGCGGGCCCCCGAACACCGGGGAGCTGTTTTTT
cdr3_aa: CASSKRGPPNTGELFF
d_call: -
clone_size: -
cdr3_length: 16
v_call: TRBV11-3
j_call: TRBJ2-2

cdr3_nt: TGCGCCAGCAGCTTAGCAGGTAGCTCCTACAATGAGCAGTTCTTC
cdr3_aa: CASSLAGSSYNEQFF
d_call: -
clone_size: -
cdr3_length: 15
v_call: TRBV5-1
j_call: TRBJ2-1

cdr3_nt: TGTGCCAGTAGTATATCCGGCTACGAGCAGTACTTC
cdr3_aa: CASSISGYEQYF
d_call: -
clone_size: -
cdr3_length: 12
v_call: TRBV19
j_call: TRBJ2-7

cdr3_nt: TGCGCCAGCAGCTTTTCGGGACATCACGACAATGAGCAGTTCTTC
cdr3_aa: CASSFSGHHDNEQFF
d_call: -
clone_size: -
cdr3_length: 15
v_call: TRBV5-1
j_call: TRBJ2-1

cdr3_nt: TGCGCCAGCAGCTTTGGACAGGGAGTTACAACCGATACGCAGTATTTT
cdr3_aa: CASSFGQGVTTDTQYF
d_call: TRBD1
clone_size: -
cdr3_length: 16
v_call: TRBV5-1
j_call: TRBJ2-3

cdr3_nt: TGTGCCAGCAGCCTCCGAAGTAGTAGCACCGGGGAGCTGTTTTTT
cdr3_aa: CASSLRSSSTGELFF
d_call: -
clone_size: -
cdr3_length: 15
v_call: TRBV7-3
j_call: TRBJ2-2

cdr3_nt: TGTGCCAGCAGCGAAAGAGGTTCTCAGCCCCAGCATTTT
cdr3_aa: CASSERGSQPQHF
d_call: -
clone_size: few
cdr3_length: 13
v_call: TRBV2
j_call: TRBJ1-5

cdr3_nt: TGTGCCAGCAGCTTACTAGACGAGCAGTACTTC
cdr3_aa: CASSLLDEQYF
d_call: -
clone_size: -
cdr3_length: 11
v_call: TRBV7-2
j_call: TRBJ2-7

cdr3_nt: TGTGCCAGCAGCTTAAGCTGGGGACAGGGTGGCGCAGATACGCAGTATTTT
cdr3_aa: CASSLSWGQGGADTQYF
d_call: TRBD1
clone_size: -
cdr3_length: 17
v_call: TRBV11-3
j_call: TRBJ2-3

cdr3_nt: TGTGCCAGCAGTTTCAGACAGGGAAAGTATCAGCCCCAGCATTTT
cdr3_aa: CASSFRQGKYQPQHF
d_call: TRBD1
clone_size: -
cdr3_length: 15
v_call: TRBV28
j_call: TRBJ1-5

cdr3_nt: TGTGCCAGCAGTTTAAGTGTCGGGGGGCGTTCCGGTGCTGGGGCCAACGTCCTGACTTTC
cdr3_aa: CASSLSVGGRSGAGANVLTF
d_call: -
clone_size: -
cdr3_length: 20
v_call: TRBV27
j_call: TRBJ2-6

cdr3_nt: TGTGCCATCAGTGAATTAGCGGGACAAGGAGAGCAGTACTTC
cdr3_aa: CAISELAGQGEQYF
d_call: TRBD2
clone_size: -
cdr3_length: 14
v_call: TRBV10-3
j_call: TRBJ2-7

cdr3_nt: TGTGCCAGCAGCTTGTGGCTAGCGGGGTGGGAGACCCAGTACTTC
cdr3_aa: CASSLWLAGWETQYF
d_call: TRBD2
clone_size: -
cdr3_length: 15
v_call: TRBV5-6
j_call: TRBJ2-5

cdr3_nt: TGTGCCAGCAGCAGGGAATTACAATATGAGCAGTTCTTC
cdr3_aa: CASSRELQYEQFF
d_call: -
clone_size: -
cdr3_length: 13
v_call: TRBV6-4
j_call: TRBJ2-1

cdr3_nt: TGTGCCAGCAGCTATGATACCGGGCATGGGACAGATACGCAGTATTTT
cdr3_aa: CASSYDTGHGTDTQYF
d_call: -
clone_size: -
cdr3_length: 16
v_call: TRBV11-3
j_call: TRBJ2-3

cdr3_nt: TGTGCCAGTAGTGGATGGACTAGCGGGAGGGCAGATACGCAGTATTTT
cdr3_aa: CASSGWTSGRADTQYF
d_call: TRBD2
clone_size: once
cdr3_length: 16
v_call: TRBV19
j_call: TRBJ2-3